This T cell receptor (beta chain) was sequenced during a study of blood T cell repertoires in COVID-19. Across the study: Sources were T cells, B-cell-depleted T cells, or PBMCs; the material itself was cDNA or gDNA.

Trimming removed 0 bases from V and 3 bases from J, with 5 bases in between. CDR1 is LGHNA and CDR2 is YSLEER in the germline V gene. CDR3 length: 13 residues. Participants, about 18 to 95 years old, spanned 25 or so US areas. Participants were placed into cohorts based on the clinical history they reported. Donors in Cohort 3 who had recovered were those with two negative PCRs, healthcare professional clearance, or resolution of their symptoms. Generated by immunoSEQ multiplex PCR, the TCRdb table keeps only in-frame clones and is missing some. The table has about 330,000 clones, roughly 86% seen once.

The sample consisted of PBMCs or T cells enriched from blood (not recorded which). This clonotype was obtained from a woman between 25 and 40 years old who had recovered from COVID-19. The chain carries TRBV4-3 and TRBJ1-2; no clear D. The CDR3 region is CASSQEYYYGYTF. In DNA form, the CDR3 reads TGCGCCAGCAGCCAAGAGTATTACTATGGCTACACCTTC.